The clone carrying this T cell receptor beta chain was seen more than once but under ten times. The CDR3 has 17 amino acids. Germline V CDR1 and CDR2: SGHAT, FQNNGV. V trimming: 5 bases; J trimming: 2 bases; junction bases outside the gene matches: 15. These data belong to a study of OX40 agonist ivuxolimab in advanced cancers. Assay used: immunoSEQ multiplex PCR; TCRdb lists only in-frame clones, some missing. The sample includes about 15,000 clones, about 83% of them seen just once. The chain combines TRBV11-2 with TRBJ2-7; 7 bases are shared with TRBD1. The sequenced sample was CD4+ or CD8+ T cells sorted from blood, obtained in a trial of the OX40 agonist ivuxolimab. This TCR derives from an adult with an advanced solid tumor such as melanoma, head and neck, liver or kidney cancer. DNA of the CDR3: TGTGCCAGCAGCCCCCCCCGCCTATACAGGGGCACCTACGAGCAGTACTTC. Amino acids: CASSPPRLYRGTYEQYF.